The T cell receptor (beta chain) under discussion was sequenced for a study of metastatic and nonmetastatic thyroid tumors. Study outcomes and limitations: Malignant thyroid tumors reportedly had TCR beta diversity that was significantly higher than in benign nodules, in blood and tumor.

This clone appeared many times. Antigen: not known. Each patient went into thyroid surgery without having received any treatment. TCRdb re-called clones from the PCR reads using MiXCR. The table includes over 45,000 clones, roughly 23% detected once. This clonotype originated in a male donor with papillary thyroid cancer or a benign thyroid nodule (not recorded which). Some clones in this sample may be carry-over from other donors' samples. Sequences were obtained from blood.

The CDR3 coding sequence is TGTGCCAGTACCCCAGGGAGGGATAGCAATCAGCCCCAGCATTTT. Protein product: CASTPGRDSNQPQHF. The J gene is TRBJ1-5, the V gene TRBV19; D may be TRBD1 (5 bases). The germline gives CDR1 LNHDA, CDR2 SQIVND (reference sequence). V was clipped by 7 bases and J by 0 bases, with 13 bases between them. The CDR3 totals 15 residues.